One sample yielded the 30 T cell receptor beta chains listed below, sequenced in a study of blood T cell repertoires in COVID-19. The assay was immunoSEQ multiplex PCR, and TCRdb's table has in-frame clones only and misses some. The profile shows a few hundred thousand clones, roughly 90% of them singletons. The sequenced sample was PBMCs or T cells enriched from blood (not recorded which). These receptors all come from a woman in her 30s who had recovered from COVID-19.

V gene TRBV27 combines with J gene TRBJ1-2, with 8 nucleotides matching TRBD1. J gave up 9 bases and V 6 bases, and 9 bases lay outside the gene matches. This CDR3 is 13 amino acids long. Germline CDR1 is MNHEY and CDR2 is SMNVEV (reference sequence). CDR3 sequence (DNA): TGTGCCAGCAGACTTCAGGGGGCGATGAGCTACACCTTC. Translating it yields CASRLQGAMSYTF.

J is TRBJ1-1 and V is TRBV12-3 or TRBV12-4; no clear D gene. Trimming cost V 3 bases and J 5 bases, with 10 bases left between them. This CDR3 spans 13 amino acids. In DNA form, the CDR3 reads TGTGCCAGCAGTTTTGGGTGGAGGACTGAAGCTTTCTTT. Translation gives CASSFGWRTEAFF.

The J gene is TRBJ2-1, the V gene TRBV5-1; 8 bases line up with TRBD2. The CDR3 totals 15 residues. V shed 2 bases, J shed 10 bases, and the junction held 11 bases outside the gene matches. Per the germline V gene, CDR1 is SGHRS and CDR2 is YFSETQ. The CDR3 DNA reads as TGCGCCAGCAGCTTCCCCGGGAGGGCAGGTGGGGAGCAGTTCTTC. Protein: CASSFPGRAGGEQFF. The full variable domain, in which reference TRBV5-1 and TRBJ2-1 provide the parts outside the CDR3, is KAGVTQTPRYLIKTRGQQVTLSCSPISGHRSVSWYQQTPGQGLQFLFEYFSETQRNKGNFPGRFSGRQFSNSRSEMNVSTLELGDSALYLCASSFPGRAGGEQFFGPGTRLTVL.

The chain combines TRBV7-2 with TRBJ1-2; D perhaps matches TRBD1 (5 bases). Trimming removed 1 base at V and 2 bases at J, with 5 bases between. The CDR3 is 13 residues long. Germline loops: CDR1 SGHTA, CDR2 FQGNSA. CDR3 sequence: CASSLGQNYGYTF. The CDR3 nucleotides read TGTGCCAGCAGCTTAGGACAGAACTATGGCTACACCTTC.

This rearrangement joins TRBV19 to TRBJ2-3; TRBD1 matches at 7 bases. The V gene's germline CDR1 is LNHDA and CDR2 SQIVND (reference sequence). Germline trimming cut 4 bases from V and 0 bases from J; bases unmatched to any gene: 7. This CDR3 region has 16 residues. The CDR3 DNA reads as TGTGCCAGTAGTACGCCCTCAGGGGGAAGCACAGATACGCAGTATTTT. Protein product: CASSTPSGGSTDTQYF.

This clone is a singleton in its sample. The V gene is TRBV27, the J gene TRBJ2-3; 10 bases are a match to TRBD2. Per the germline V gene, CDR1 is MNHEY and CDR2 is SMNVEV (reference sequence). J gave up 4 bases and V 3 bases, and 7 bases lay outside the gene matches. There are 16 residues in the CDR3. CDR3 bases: TGTGCCAGCAGTTTCCCGGCTAGCGGGGGTTCAGATACGCAGTATTTT. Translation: CASSFPASGGSDTQYF.

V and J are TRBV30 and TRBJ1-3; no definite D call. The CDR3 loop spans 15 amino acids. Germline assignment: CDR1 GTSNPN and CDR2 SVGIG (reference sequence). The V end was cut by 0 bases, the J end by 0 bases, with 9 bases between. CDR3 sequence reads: CAWSVGGLSGNTIYF. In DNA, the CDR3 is TGTGCCTGGAGTGTAGGCGGACTCTCTGGAAACACCATATATTTT.

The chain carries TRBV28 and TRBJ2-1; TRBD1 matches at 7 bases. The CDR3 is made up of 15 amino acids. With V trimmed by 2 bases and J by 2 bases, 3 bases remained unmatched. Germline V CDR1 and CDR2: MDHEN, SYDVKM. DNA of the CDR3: TGTGCCAGCAGTTTACAGGGACAGACCTACAATGAGCAGTTCTTC. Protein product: CASSLQGQTYNEQFF.

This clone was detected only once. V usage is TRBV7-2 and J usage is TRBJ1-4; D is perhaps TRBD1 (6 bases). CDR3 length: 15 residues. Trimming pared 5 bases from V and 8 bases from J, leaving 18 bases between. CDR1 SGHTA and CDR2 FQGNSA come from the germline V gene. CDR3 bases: TGTGCCAGCAGCAGCCAGGGGCGAGGGGCGGAAAAACTGTTTTTT. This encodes CASSSQGRGAEKLFF.

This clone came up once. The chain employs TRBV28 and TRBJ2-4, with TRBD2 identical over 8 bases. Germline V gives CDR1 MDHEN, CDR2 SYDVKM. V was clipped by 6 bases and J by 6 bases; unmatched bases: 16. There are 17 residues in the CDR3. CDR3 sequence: CASRLRASGPGRNIQYF. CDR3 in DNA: TGTGCCAGCAGATTACGGGCTAGCGGGCCTGGGAGAAACATTCAGTACTTC.

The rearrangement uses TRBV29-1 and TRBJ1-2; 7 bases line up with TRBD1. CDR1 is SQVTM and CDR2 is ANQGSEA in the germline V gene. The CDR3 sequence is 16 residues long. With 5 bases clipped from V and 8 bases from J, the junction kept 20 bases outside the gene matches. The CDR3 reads CSVWDRQGPRDAGYTF. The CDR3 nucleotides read TGCAGCGTTTGGGACAGACAGGGACCGCGTGACGCGGGCTACACCTTC.

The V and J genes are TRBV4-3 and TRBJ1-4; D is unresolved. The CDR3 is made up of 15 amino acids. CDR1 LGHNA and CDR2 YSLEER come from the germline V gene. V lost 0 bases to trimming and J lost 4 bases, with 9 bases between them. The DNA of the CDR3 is TGCGCCAGCAGCCAAGAGATCGGAGTTAATGAAAAACTGTTTTTT. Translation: CASSQEIGVNEKLFF.

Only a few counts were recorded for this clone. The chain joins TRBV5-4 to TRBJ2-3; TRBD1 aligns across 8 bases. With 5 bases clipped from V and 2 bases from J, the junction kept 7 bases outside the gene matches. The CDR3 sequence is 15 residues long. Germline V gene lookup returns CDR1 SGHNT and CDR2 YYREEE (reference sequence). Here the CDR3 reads CASRRDRGFTDTQYF. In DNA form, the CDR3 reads TGTGCCAGCAGACGAGACAGGGGTTTCACAGATACGCAGTATTTT.

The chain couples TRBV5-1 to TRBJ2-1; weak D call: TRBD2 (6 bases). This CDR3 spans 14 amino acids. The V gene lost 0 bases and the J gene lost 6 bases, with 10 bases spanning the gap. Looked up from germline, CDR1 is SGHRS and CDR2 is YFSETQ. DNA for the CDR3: TGCGCCAGCAGCTTGGAGCTAGCGCCCAATGAGCAGTTCTTC. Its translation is CASSLELAPNEQFF.

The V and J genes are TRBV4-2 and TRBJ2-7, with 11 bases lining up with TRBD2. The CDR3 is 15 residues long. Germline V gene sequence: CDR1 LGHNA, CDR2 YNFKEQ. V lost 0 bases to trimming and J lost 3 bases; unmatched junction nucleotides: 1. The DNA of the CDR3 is TGTGCCAGCAGCCAAGAAACTAGCGGGAGCTACGAGCAGTACTTC. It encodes CASSQETSGSYEQYF.

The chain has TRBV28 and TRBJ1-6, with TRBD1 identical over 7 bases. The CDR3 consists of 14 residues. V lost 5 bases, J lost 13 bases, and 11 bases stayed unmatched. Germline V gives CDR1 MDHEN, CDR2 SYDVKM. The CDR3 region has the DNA TGTGCCAGCAGTCCCACAGGGGCCCTTGCGCCCCTCCACTTT. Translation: CASSPTGALAPLHF.

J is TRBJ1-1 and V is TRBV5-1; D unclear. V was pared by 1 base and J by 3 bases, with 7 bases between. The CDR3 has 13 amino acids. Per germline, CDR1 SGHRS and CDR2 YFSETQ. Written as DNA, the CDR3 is TGCGCCAGCAGCTTGAGGCAGGACACTGAAGCTTTCTTT. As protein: CASSLRQDTEAFF.

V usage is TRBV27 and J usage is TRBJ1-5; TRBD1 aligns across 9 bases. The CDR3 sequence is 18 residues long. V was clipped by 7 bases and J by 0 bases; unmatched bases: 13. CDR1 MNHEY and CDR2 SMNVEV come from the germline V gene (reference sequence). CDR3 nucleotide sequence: TGTGCCAGCAAAAGGACAGGGGTTACAATTAATAGCAATCAGCCCCAGCATTTT. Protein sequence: CASKRTGVTINSNQPQHF.

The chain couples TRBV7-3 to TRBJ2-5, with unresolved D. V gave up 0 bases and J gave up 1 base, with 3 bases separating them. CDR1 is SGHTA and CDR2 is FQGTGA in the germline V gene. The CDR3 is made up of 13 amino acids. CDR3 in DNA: TGTGCCAGCAGCTTAACCCTCCAAGAGACCCAGTACTTC. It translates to CASSLTLQETQYF.

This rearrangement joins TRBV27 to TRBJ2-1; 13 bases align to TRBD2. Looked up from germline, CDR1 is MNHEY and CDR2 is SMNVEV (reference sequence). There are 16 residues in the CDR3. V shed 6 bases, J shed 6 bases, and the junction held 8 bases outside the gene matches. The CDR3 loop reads CASRHTSGGAFNEQFF. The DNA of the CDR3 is TGTGCCAGCAGACATACTAGCGGGGGGGCTTTCAATGAGCAGTTCTTC.

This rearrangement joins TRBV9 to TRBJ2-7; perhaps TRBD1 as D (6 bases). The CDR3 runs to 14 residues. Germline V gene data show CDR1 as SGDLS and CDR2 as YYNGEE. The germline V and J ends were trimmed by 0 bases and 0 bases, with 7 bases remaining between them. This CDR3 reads CASSVAGASYEQYF. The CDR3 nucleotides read TGTGCCAGCAGCGTAGCAGGGGCCTCCTACGAGCAGTACTTC. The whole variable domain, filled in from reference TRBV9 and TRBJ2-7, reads DSGVTQTPKHLITATGQRVTLRCSPRSGDLSVYWYQQSLDQGLQFLIQYYNGEERAKGNILERFSAQQFPDLHSELNLSSLELGDSALYFCASSVAGASYEQYFGPGTRLTVT.

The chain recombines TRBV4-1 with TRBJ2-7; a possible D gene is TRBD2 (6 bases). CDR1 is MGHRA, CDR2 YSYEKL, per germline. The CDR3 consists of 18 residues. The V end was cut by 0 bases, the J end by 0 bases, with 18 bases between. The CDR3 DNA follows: TGCGCCAGCAGCCAAGAAGGCGGTTCGGCGGGAAACTCCTACGAGCAGTACTTC. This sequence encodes CASSQEGGSAGNSYEQYF.

The CDR3 spells CASSVFDRGLIGELFF. CDR3 coding DNA: TGTGCCAGCAGCGTATTTGACAGGGGGCTGATCGGGGAGCTGTTTTTT. The gene calls are TRBV9 and TRBJ2-2; 10 positions match TRBD1. Trimming removed 1 base from V and 7 bases from J; junction bases left unmatched: 7. The CDR3 loop spans 16 amino acids. Germline assignment: CDR1 SGDLS and CDR2 YYNGEE. Drawing the rest from reference TRBV9 and TRBJ2-2, the complete variable domain is DSGVTQTPKHLITATGQRVTLRCSPRSGDLSVYWYQQSLDQGLQFLIQYYNGEERAKGNILERFSAQQFPDLHSELNLSSLELGDSALYFCASSVFDRGLIGELFFGEGSRLTVL.

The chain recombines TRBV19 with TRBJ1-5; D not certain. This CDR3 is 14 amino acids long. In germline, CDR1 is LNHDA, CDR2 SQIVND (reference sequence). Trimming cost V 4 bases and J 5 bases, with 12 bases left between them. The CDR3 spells CASSTPTSYQPQHF. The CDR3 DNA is TGTGCCAGTAGTACTCCCACGAGTTATCAGCCCCAGCATTTT.

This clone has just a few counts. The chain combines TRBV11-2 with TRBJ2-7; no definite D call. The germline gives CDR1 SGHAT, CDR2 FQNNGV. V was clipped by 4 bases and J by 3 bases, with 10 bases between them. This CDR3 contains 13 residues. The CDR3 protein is CASSSSSVYEQYF. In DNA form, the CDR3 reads TGTGCCAGCAGCTCGTCATCGGTCTACGAGCAGTACTTC.

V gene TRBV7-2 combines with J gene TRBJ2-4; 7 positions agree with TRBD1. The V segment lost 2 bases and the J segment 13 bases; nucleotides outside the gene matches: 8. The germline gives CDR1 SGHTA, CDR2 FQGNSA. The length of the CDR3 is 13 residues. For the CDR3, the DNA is TGTGCCAGCAGCTTATCCGGGCAGGGGGTGCAGTACTTC. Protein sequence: CASSLSGQGVQYF.

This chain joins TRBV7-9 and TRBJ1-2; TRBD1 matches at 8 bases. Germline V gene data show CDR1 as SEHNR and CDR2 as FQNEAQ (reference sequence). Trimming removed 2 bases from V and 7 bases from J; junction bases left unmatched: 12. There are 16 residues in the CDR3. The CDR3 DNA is TGTGCCAGCAGCTTATTAAGTGTGGACAGGGAAGGTGGCTACACCTTC. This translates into CASSLLSVDREGGYTF.

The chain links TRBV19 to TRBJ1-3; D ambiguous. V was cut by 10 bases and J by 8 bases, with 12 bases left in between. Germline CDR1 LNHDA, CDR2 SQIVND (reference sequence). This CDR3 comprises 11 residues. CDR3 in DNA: TGTGCCACCTCAAACGGGTACACCATATATTTT. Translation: CATSNGYTIYF.

The CDR3 DNA reads as TGCAGCGTTTCACACGGGACAGCCTTTACTAACTATGGCTACACCTTC. Protein sequence: CSVSHGTAFTNYGYTF. The rearrangement joins TRBV29-1 to TRBJ1-2; 7 bases match TRBD1. Germline V CDR1 and CDR2: SQVTM, ANQGSEA. The CDR3 is 16 residues long. The junction had 12 bases not matched to a gene; V was cut back by 5 bases and J by 0 bases.

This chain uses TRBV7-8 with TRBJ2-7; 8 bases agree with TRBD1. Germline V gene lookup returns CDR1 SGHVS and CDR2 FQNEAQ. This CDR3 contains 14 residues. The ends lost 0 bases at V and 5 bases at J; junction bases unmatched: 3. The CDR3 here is CASSLARTGHEQYF. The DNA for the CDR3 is TGTGCCAGCAGCTTAGCTCGGACAGGGCACGAGCAGTACTTC.